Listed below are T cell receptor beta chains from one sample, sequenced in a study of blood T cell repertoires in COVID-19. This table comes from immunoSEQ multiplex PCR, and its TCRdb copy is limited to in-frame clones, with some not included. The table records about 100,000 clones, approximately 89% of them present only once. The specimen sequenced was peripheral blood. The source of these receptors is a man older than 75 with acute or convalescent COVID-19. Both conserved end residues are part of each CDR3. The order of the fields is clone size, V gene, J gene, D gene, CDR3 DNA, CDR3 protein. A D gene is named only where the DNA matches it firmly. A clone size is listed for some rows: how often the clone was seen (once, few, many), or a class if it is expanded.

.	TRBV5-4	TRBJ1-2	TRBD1	TGTGCCAGCAGCCAGGACAGGTACGATGGCTACACCTTC	CASSQDRYDGYTF
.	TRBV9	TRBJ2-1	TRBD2	TGTGCCAGCAGCGTAGTACTAGCGGGCCTTAATGAGCAGTTCTTC	CASSVVLAGLNEQFF
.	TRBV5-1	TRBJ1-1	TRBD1	TGCGCCAGCAGCCTGGACAGGCCAACAAACACTGAAGCTTTCTTT	CASSLDRPTNTEAFF
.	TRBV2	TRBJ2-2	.	TGTGCCAGCAGTGTTTCAGGGGCCGGGAACACCGGGGAGCTGTTTTTT	CASSVSGAGNTGELFF
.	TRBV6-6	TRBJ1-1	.	TGTGCCAGCAGAGGATCGGGAGTAATGAACACTGAAGCTTTCTTT	CASRGSGVMNTEAFF
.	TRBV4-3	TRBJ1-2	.	TGCGCCAGCAGCCAAGATCGGGATAACTATGGCTACACCTTC	CASSQDRDNYGYTF
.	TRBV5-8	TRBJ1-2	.	TGTGCCAGCAGCTGGGACAATAACTATGGCTACACCTTC	CASSWDNNYGYTF
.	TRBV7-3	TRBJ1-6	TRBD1	TGTGCCAGCAGCGCGGGACAGGGCGATTCACCCCTCCACTTT	CASSAGQGDSPLHF
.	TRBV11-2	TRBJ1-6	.	TGTGCCAGCAGCTTAGCTCCAGGGGATTCACCCCTCCACTTT	CASSLAPGDSPLHF
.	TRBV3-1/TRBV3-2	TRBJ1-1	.	TGTGCCAGCAGCCCTCGACAGATGAACACTGAAGCTTTCTTT	CASSPRQMNTEAFF
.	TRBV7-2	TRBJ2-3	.	TGTGCCAGCACCGACCCCCAGCGGGTGGTTCCAGATACGCAGTATTTT	CASTDPQRVVPDTQYF
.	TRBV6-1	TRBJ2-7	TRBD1	TGTGCCAGCAGACCACGGGGACAGGCTACGTACGAGCAGTACTTC	CASRPRGQATYEQYF
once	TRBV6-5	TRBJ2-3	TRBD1	TGTGCCAGCACGAGGGGACAGGGGGGGACAGATACGCAGTATTTT	CASTRGQGGTDTQYF
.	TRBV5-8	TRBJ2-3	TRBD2	TGTGCCAGCAGCTTTCGGACTAGATGGGCAGATACGCAGTATTTT	CASSFRTRWADTQYF
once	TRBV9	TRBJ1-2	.	TGTGCCAGCAGCGGAGCTAACTATGGCTACACCTTC	CASSGANYGYTF
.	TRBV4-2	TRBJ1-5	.	TGTGCCAGCAGCCACACATTCGAAACCCGAACATTAGCCAGGGGATGGAATCAGCCCCAGCATTTT	CASSHTFETRTLARGWNQPQHF
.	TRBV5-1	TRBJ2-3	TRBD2	TGCGCCAGCAGGCAAGCGGGAGTGAACACAGATACGCAGTATTTT	CASRQAGVNTDTQYF